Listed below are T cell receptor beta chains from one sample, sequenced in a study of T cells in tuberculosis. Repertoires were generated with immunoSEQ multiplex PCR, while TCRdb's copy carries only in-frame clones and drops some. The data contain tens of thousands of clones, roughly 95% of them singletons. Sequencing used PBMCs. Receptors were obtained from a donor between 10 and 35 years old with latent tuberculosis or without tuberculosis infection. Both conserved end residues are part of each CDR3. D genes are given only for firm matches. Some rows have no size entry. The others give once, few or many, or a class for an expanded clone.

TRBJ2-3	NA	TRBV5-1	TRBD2	CASSIWTSGFTDTQYF	TGCGCCAGCAGCATCTGGACTAGCGGGTTTACAGATACGCAGTATTTT
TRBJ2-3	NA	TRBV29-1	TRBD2	CSVRLDPTSGDWDTQYF	TGCAGCGTCCGACTTGACCCCACTAGCGGGGATTGGGATACGCAGTATTTT
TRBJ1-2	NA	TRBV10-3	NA	CAISAGDWGYTF	TGTGCCATCAGTGCCGGGGATTGGGGCTACACCTTC
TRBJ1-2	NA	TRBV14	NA	CASSLISAANYGYTF	TGTGCCAGCAGCCTCATTAGTGCGGCTAACTATGGCTACACCTTC
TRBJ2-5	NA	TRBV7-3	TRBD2	CASSPGGRMETQYF	TGTGCCAGCAGCCCGGGGGGGAGGATGGAGACCCAGTACTTC
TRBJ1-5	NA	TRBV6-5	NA	CASSLINQPQHF	TGTGCCAGCAGCTTAATCAATCAGCCCCAGCATTTT
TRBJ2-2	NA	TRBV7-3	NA	CASSLMSGNTGELFF	TGTGCCAGCAGCTTAATGTCCGGGAACACCGGGGAGCTGTTTTTT
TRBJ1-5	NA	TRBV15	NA	CATSRGGTDQPQHF	TGTGCCACCAGCAGGGGGGGGACTGATCAGCCCCAGCATTTT
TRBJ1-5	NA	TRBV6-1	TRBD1	CAYSSGQGAGQPQHF	TGTGCCTACAGTTCGGGGCAGGGGGCGGGACAGCCCCAGCATTTT
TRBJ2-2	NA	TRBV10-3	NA	CAISRGNTGELFF	TGTGCCATCAGTCGCGGGAACACCGGGGAGCTGTTTTTT
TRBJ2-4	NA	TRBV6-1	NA	CASSERAGGRLYIQYF	TGTGCCAGCAGTGAAAGGGCAGGAGGGAGATTGTACATTCAGTACTTC
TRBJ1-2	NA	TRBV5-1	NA	CASSRGPGDGYTF	TGCGCCAGCAGCCGAGGGCCTGGGGATGGCTACACCTTC
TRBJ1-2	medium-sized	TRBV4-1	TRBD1	CASSQENRDSYGYTF	TGCGCCAGCAGCCAAGAAAACCGGGACAGCTATGGCTACACCTTC
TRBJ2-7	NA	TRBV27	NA	CASTPLGGDPPYEQYF	TGTGCCAGCACCCCGTTGGGGGGAGACCCCCCCTACGAGCAGTACTTC
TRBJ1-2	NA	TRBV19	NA	CASSIRDISYGYTF	TGTGCCAGCTCTATAAGGGACATAAGCTATGGCTACACCTTC
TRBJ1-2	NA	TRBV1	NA	CTSSRKHPRGGYTF	TGCACCAGCAGCCGAAAGCACCCCAGGGGCGGCTACACCTTC
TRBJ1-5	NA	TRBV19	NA	CASSIAGTAQHF	TGTGCCAGTAGTATAGCCGGGACTGCGCAGCATTTT
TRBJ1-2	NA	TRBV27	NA	CASSLWGEDGYTF	TGTGCCAGCAGTTTATGGGGGGAGGATGGCTACACCTTC
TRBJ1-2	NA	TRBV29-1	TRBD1	CSVETGTYGYTF	TGCAGCGTTGAGACAGGGACATATGGCTACACCTTC
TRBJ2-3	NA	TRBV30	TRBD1	CAWSPPRQGIYFNTQYF	TGTGCCTGGAGTCCCCCCAGACAGGGGATTTATTTTAATACGCAGTATTTT
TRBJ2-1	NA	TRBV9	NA	CASSVVGLGNEQFF	TGTGCCAGCAGCGTAGTGGGTCTAGGCAATGAGCAGTTCTTC
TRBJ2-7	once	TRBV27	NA	CASSLVGALPPTAYEQYF	TGTGCCAGCAGTTTAGTGGGGGCCCTCCCTCCAACCGCCTACGAGCAGTACTTC
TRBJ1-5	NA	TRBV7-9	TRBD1	CASRPPTGASNQPQHF	TGTGCCAGCAGACCTCCGACAGGGGCGAGCAATCAGCCCCAGCATTTT
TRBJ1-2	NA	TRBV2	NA	CASSGGGTLDYGYTF	TGTGCCAGCAGTGGAGGAGGGACTCTTGACTATGGCTACACCTTC
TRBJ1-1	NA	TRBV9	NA	CASSHPRGGWSTEAFF	TGTGCCAGCAGCCACCCCCGGGGGGGATGGAGCACTGAAGCTTTCTTT
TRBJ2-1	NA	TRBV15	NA	CATSREDSTHYNEQFF	TGTGCCACCAGCAGGGAAGACAGCACGCACTACAATGAGCAGTTCTTC
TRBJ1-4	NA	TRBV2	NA	CASSAGGQEKLFF	TGTGCCAGCAGTGCGGGGGGGCAAGAAAAACTGTTTTTT
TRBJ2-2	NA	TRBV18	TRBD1	CASSPPGQGTSELFF	TGTGCCAGCTCACCACCCGGACAGGGTACTTCGGAGCTGTTTTTT
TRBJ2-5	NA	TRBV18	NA	CASSQTYAGGWETQYF	TGTGCCAGCTCCCAGACTTATGCGGGCGGGTGGGAGACCCAGTACTTC
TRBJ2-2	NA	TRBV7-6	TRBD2	CASSLGGLAATGELFF	TGTGCCAGCAGCTTGGGGGGACTAGCGGCCACCGGGGAGCTGTTTTTT
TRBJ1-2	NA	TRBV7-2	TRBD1	CASSLSRTGGYTF	TGTGCCAGCAGCTTAAGTCGGACAGGGGGCTACACCTTC
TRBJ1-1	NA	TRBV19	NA	CASSIVGDTEAFF	TGTGCCAGTAGTATAGTCGGGGACACTGAAGCTTTCTTT
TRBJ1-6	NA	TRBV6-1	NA	CASGRDKNSPLHF	TGTGCCAGCGGCCGGGACAAGAATTCACCCCTCCACTTT